This T cell receptor beta chain is from a study of OX40 agonist ivuxolimab in advanced cancers. For the wider study: The costimulatory receptor OX40 (CD134) was targeted by ivuxolimab, a fully human IgG2 agonistic monoclonal antibody. Peripheral TCRbeta sequencing aimed to test whether ivuxolimab altered TCR sequence diversity and caused clonal T-cell expansion. Intravenous ivuxolimab was administered to patients every 2 weeks at six dose levels: 0.01, 0.1, 0.3, 1.5, 3 and 10 mg/kg. In the dose-escalation cohort, roughly 80% of patients were male, and the mean age was around 60 years, with a range of about 23 to 80. Partial responses occurred in three dose-escalation patients: two with cutaneous melanoma and one with hepatocellular carcinoma. Of the approximately 54 patients in dose escalation, 19 had hepatocellular carcinoma, some 15 had melanoma, 9 had renal cell carcinoma and 9 had head and neck cancer. Patients were allowed to have had prior anti-PD-1, anti-PD-L1 or anti-CTLA-4 therapy, and roughly 40% of the dose-escalation patients had been treated with checkpoint inhibitors. The monotherapy dose-escalation portion (N of about 47 patients) of the phase I ivuxolimab trial is reported in the paper.

For sequencing of the TCRbeta CDR3 region, genomic DNA was extracted from the sorted cells. The immunoSEQ Assay was used to sequence the TCRbeta CDR3 regions. TCRdb's version of the immuneACCESS table is confined to in-frame rearrangements and falls short of the full clone set. An unresolved V gene accounts for under half of the shortfall where checked; the remainder is of unknown origin. This sample holds about 76,000 clones; 85% to 90% were observed only once. Around 13% of the sample is held by the ten biggest clonotypes. About this clone itself: The clone's antigen remains unknown. It has no much larger one-base neighbor in the sample; base qualities were not kept.

Patients with autoimmune disease history or receiving systemic immunosuppression were excluded from the trial. Peripheral blood for TCR sequencing was collected from all dose cohorts at baseline, on cycle 4 day 1, and on cycle 7 day 1. The samples were taken from a phase I, first-in-human, multicenter, open-label dose-escalation trial of ivuxolimab. The trial enrolled adults with locally advanced or metastatic head and neck squamous cell, hepatocellular, melanoma or renal cell carcinoma. Before TCR sequencing, CD4+ T cells and CD8+ T cells from peripheral blood were sorted into separate populations. The paper's findings and limits, for the study overall: After ivuxolimab, CD8+ T cells had more expanded clones than CD4+ T cells on average. At doses of 0.1 to 3.0 mg/kg, clonal expansion of both CD4+ and CD8+ T cells in blood was seen between baseline and week 6. Low levels of normalized T-cell clonal expansion were also seen in some nonresponding patients. In the 0.1-3.0 mg/kg groups, partial responders were among the patients with the lowest normalized peripheral clonal expansion, particularly in CD8+ T cells. The antigen specificity of the clonally expanded peripheral T cells was not determined.

This receptor was obtained from an adult with an advanced solid tumor such as melanoma, head and neck, liver or kidney cancer. Source: CD4+ or CD8+ T cells sorted from blood, taken in a trial of the OX40 agonist ivuxolimab.

The CDR3 has the sequence CASNLGGDTDTQYF. In nucleotides, the sequence is TGTGCCAGCAACTTAGGGGGGGACACAGATACGCAGTATTTT. The chain is encoded by TRBV6-1 joined to TRBJ2-3, with TRBD2 perhaps the D gene, on 7 matching bases. Inclusive of the bounding cysteine and phenylalanine, the CDR3 is 14 residues long. The sequence is cut down to CDR3 DNA, 42 bases in frame from base 1. The germline V gene specifies MNHNS as CDR1 and SASEGT as CDR2. V is clipped by 7 bases and J by 2 bases, and the sequence between their germline boundaries is 13 bases long.